Listed here are 3 T cell receptor beta chains from one sample, sequenced in a study of T cells after yellow fever vaccination. TCRdb reanalysed the 5' RACE reads using MiXCR and keeps one entry per CDR3 protein. The sample includes more than 75,000 distinct CDR3 sequences, roughly 10% of them seen just once. The sample was CD8+ T cells not binding an NS4B(214-222) dextramer, sorted from PBMCs, taken roughly 14 days after the first yellow fever vaccination. Every receptor here comes from a man younger than 30 who received the YFV17D yellow fever vaccine.

The gene calls are TRBV4-1 and TRBJ2-1; 7 bases match TRBD2. Germline trimming cut 0 bases from V and 6 bases from J; bases unmatched to any gene: 17. The length of the CDR3 is 19 residues. The germline V gene encodes CDR1 MGHRA and CDR2 YSYEKL. CDR3: CASSQDKGMGYGLGNEQFF. The CDR3, as DNA: TGCGCCAGCAGCCAAGATAAAGGTATGGGCTATGGACTAGGCAATGAGCAGTTCTTC.

There are a few counts of this clonotype. V is TRBV5-1 and J is TRBJ2-7; possibly TRBD2 for D (7 bases). Germline V gives CDR1 SGHRS, CDR2 YFSETQ. The CDR3 has 15 amino acids. The ends were cut back, 4 bases at V and 1 base at J, with 15 bases in the middle. The CDR3 coding sequence is TGCGCCAGCAGCCGATTTGAGGGGGGGTCCTACGAGCAGTACTTC. Its translation is CASSRFEGGSYEQYF. Combining the CDR3 with reference TRBV5-1 and TRBJ2-7 gives the whole variable domain KAGVTQTPRYLIKTRGQQVTLSCSPISGHRSVSWYQQTPGQGLQFLFEYFSETQRNKGNFPGRFSGRQFSNSRSEMNVSTLELGDSALYLCASSRFEGGSYEQYFGPGTRLTVT.

This clonotype was observed many times. The chain uses TRBV11-2 and TRBJ1-1; D gene unclear. Germline CDR1 reads SGHAT; CDR2 reads FQNNGV. The CDR3 is 11 residues long. Trimming took off 6 bases at V and 5 bases at J, with 7 bases between the two ends. CDR3 sequence (DNA): TGTGCCAGCAGGGTTGGAACTGAAGCTTTCTTT. This codes for CASRVGTEAFF.